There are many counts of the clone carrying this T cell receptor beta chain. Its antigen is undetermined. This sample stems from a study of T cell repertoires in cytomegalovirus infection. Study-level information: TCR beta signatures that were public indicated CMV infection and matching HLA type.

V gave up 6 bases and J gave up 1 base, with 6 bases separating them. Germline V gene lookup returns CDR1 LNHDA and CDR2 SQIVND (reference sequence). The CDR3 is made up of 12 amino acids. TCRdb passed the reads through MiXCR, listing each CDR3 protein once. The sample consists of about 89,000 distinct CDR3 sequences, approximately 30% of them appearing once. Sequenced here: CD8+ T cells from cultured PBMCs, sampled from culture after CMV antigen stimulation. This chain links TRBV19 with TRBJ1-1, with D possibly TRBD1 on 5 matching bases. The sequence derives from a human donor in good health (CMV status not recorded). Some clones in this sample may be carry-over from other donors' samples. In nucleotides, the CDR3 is TGTGCCAGTAGAACAGGGAACACTGAAGCTTTCTTT. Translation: CASRTGNTEAFF.